A single sample is the source of the 28 T cell receptor beta chains below, sequenced in a study of early T cells in non-severe SARS-CoV-2 infection. Each CDR3 protein gets one entry after TCRdb re-called the 5' RACE reads with MiXCR. Of 60,000 or so distinct CDR3 sequences listed, roughly an eighth are singletons. The sequenced sample consisted of whole blood. The receptors here all came from an adult who was a healthcare worker with PCR-confirmed SARS-CoV-2 infection or an uninfected control (not recorded which).

This chain joins TRBV5-1 and TRBJ2-7; 7 bases fit TRBD1. J was trimmed by 6 bases and V by 2 bases; bases with no gene match: 2. CDR1 is SGHRS and CDR2 is YFSETQ in the germline V gene. CDR3 length equals 12 residues. CDR3 amino acids: CASSFSGGEQYF. For the CDR3, the DNA is TGCGCCAGCAGCTTTTCAGGGGGCGAGCAGTACTTC. Filled out from reference TRBV5-1 and TRBJ2-7, the complete variable domain reads KAGVTQTPRYLIKTRGQQVTLSCSPISGHRSVSWYQQTPGQGLQFLFEYFSETQRNKGNFPGRFSGRQFSNSRSEMNVSTLELGDSALYLCASSFSGGEQYFGPGTRLTVT.

This clonotype was recorded at least ten times. The chain carries TRBV20-1 and TRBJ1-1; D perhaps matches TRBD1 (6 bases). The CDR3 is made up of 14 amino acids. Germline CDR1 is DFQATT and CDR2 is SNEGSKA (reference sequence). Trimming removed 0 bases at V and 3 bases at J, with 11 bases between. DNA of the CDR3: TGCAGTGCTAGAGATAGGGGGGCGGACACTGAAGCTTTCTTT. It yields the protein CSARDRGADTEAFF.

This clonotype was seen a few times. The chain couples TRBV2 to TRBJ1-1; D is unresolved. With 3 bases removed from V and 1 base from J, the gap between germline ends came to 6 bases. The CDR3 contains 13 residues. Germline V lookup: CDR1 SNHLY, CDR2 FYNNEI. CDR3 nucleotide sequence: TGTGCCAGCAGTGAGGAGCCGAACACTGAAGCTTTCTTT. Its protein is CASSEEPNTEAFF. The variable domain in full, completed from reference TRBV2 and TRBJ1-1, reads EPEVTQTPSHQVTQMGQEVILRCVPISNHLYFYWYRQILGQKVEFLVSFYNNEISEKSEIFDDQFSVERPDGSNFTLKIRSTKLEDSAMYFCASSEEPNTEAFFGQGTRLTVV.

The gene calls are TRBV7-2 and TRBJ2-5; TRBD2 matches 13 bases. The junction had 11 bases not matched to a gene; V was cut back by 7 bases and J by 6 bases. There are 16 residues in the CDR3. Germline CDR1 is SGHTA and CDR2 is FQGNSA. CDR3 bases: TGTGCCAGCAACGTCAAGACTAGCGGGGGGAGACAGACCCAGTACTTC. The encoded protein is CASNVKTSGGRQTQYF.

This clonotype was seen at least ten times. This chain uses TRBV6-5 with TRBJ2-7; TRBD1 matches 9 bases. With 0 bases clipped from V and 10 bases from J, the junction kept 10 bases outside the gene matches. The CDR3 is made up of 15 amino acids. Germline CDR1 is MNHEY and CDR2 is SVGAGI. CDR3 coding DNA: TGTGCCAGCAGTTACTCGATCTGGGACAGGGAGACTCAGTACTTC. Its protein is CASSYSIWDRETQYF.

This clonotype has only a few counts. The CDR3 loop is CSASSTSGTNEQFF. The CDR3 DNA is TGCAGTGCTTCTTCGACTAGCGGGACCAATGAGCAGTTCTTC. V is TRBV20-1 and J is TRBJ2-1, with 11 bases identical to TRBD2. The CDR3 has 14 amino acids. The germline gives CDR1 DFQATT, CDR2 SNEGSKA (reference sequence). The ends lost 5 bases at V and 6 bases at J; junction bases unmatched: 6.

This clonotype showed up just a few times. The chain is built from TRBV2 and TRBJ1-1, with a possible D match to TRBD1 (5 bases). The germline gives CDR1 SNHLY, CDR2 FYNNEI. CDR3 length: 11 residues. V lost 8 bases to trimming and J lost 7 bases, with 11 bases between them. As DNA, the CDR3 is TGTGCCAGCGACAGACAGTATGAAGCTTTCTTT. Translation gives CASDRQYEAFF.

V and J are TRBV7-9 and TRBJ2-1; D not resolved. Trimming left V 5 bases short and J 1 base short, with 12 bases between. Germline V gene data show CDR1 as SEHNR and CDR2 as FQNEAQ (reference sequence). CDR3 length: 15 amino acids. The CDR3 region has the DNA TGTGCCAGCAGCCCTCCCAGCCCATCCTACAATGAGCAGTTCTTC. Protein product: CASSPPSPSYNEQFF.

A few counts support this clonotype. This chain connects TRBV11-2 to TRBJ2-1; D remains unclear. Germline V gene data show CDR1 as SGHAT and CDR2 as FQNNGV. V lost 4 bases, J lost 9 bases, and 4 bases lay in between. This CDR3 region has 10 residues. CDR3 bases: TGTGCCAGCAGCTCAATTGAGCAGTTCTTC. Protein: CASSSIEQFF.

This clonotype was observed at least ten times. V and J are TRBV24-1 and TRBJ2-5, with TRBD1 identical over 8 bases. The CDR3 sequence is 12 residues long. Trimming cost V 7 bases and J 4 bases; bases outside gene matches: 1. Germline V gene data show CDR1 as KGHDR and CDR2 as SFDVKD. CDR3 sequence reads: CATSDRGETQYF. The CDR3, as DNA: TGTGCCACCAGCGACAGGGGAGAGACCCAGTACTTC.

This clonotype came up a few times. V usage is TRBV6-4 and J usage is TRBJ2-3, with 8 bases aligning to TRBD2. Trimming took 4 bases from V and 9 from J; bases not matched to a gene: 12. Per germline, CDR1 MRHNA and CDR2 SNTAGT. The length of the CDR3 is 15 residues. CDR3 protein: CASSVGAGVEETQYF. Here the CDR3 DNA reads TGTGCCAGCAGTGTAGGAGCGGGAGTGGAAGAAACGCAGTATTTT.

This clonotype came up a few times. This chain connects TRBV4-1 to TRBJ1-1; 9 nucleotides line up with TRBD1. The CDR3 is 15 amino acids. CDR1 and CDR2 (germline): MGHRA, YSYEKL. V shed 3 bases and J 2 bases; nucleotides not matched to a gene: 4. The CDR3 loop is CASSHGQGPNTEAFF. CDR3 nucleotide sequence: TGCGCCAGCAGCCATGGACAGGGGCCTAACACTGAAGCTTTCTTT.

This clonotype has a handful of counts. The chain joins TRBV5-1 to TRBJ2-2; no clear D gene. V was shortened by 4 bases and J by 0 bases, with 7 bases between the two germline ends. The CDR3 consists of 14 residues. CDR1 SGHRS and CDR2 YFSETQ come from the germline V gene. DNA of the CDR3: TGCGCCAGCAGCACGGACCCGAACACCGGGGAGCTGTTTTTT. Residues: CASSTDPNTGELFF.

This clonotype was counted at least ten times. V and J are TRBV6-2 or TRBV6-3 and TRBJ1-6, with D possibly TRBD1 on 5 matching bases. Germline V gene lookup returns CDR1 MNHEY and CDR2 SVGEGT. The CDR3 runs 13 residues. V lost 4 bases to trimming and J lost 7 bases, with 8 bases between them. The CDR3 nucleotides are TGTGCCAGCAGTTTGACAGAGAATTCACCCCTCCACTTT. Translating it yields CASSLTENSPLHF.

This clonotype was observed at least ten times. This rearrangement joins TRBV7-9 to TRBJ1-6; D uncertain. The CDR3 is made up of 16 amino acids. Germline V gene data show CDR1 as SEHNR and CDR2 as FQNEAQ (reference sequence). V was clipped by 2 bases and J by 4 bases, with 12 bases between them. The CDR3 DNA reads as TGTGCCAGCAGCTTATGGAAGGGCGGTTATAATTCACCCCTCCACTTT. Protein product: CASSLWKGGYNSPLHF.

This clonotype was counted a few times. The V gene is TRBV7-9, the J gene TRBJ2-3, with D tentatively TRBD1 or TRBD2 (5 bases each). The V and J ends lost 1 base and 3 bases respectively, with 26 bases between them. The length of the CDR3 is 20 residues. CDR1 and CDR2 from the germline V gene are SEHNR and FQNEAQ (reference sequence). The CDR3 protein is CASSLGVHLGRGNGTDTQYF. The CDR3 nucleotides read TGTGCCAGCAGCTTAGGCGTTCATCTGGGACGGGGCAATGGTACAGATACGCAGTATTTT.

This clonotype was seen a handful of times. The chain employs TRBV30 and TRBJ1-2; the match to TRBD1 covers 8 bases. V lost 1 base to trimming and J lost 2 bases; unmatched junction nucleotides: 0. CDR3 length equals 13 residues. Germline assignment: CDR1 GTSNPN and CDR2 SVGIG (reference sequence). The CDR3 loop is CAWSGTGNYGYTF. The CDR3 nucleotides are TGTGCCTGGAGTGGGACAGGGAACTATGGCTACACCTTC.

This clonotype was detected many times. The chain recombines TRBV20-1 with TRBJ2-5; D possibly corresponds to TRBD2 (6 bases). There are 13 residues in the CDR3. V lost 6 bases and J 2 bases, leaving 13 bases between the germline ends. The germline V gene encodes CDR1 DFQATT and CDR2 SNEGSKA (reference sequence). The chain's CDR3 is CSAPPGRQETQYF. The CDR3, as DNA: TGCAGTGCCCCCCCAGGGAGGCAAGAGACCCAGTACTTC.

This clonotype was observed a few times. This chain joins TRBV12-3 or TRBV12-4 and TRBJ2-1; 8 nucleotides match TRBD1. Trimming at V came to 6 bases and at J to 7 bases, leaving 11 bases not matched to a gene. This CDR3 region has 15 residues. The CDR3, as DNA: TGTGCCAGCAGACCGCAGGGGGCTAGTGGAAATGAGCAGTTCTTC. It encodes CASRPQGASGNEQFF.

This clonotype was seen a few times. In DNA form, the CDR3 reads TGTGCCAGCAGCCTACGCTATGATAGCTATGAGCAGTTCTTC. Encoded protein: CASSLRYDSYEQFF. This sequence joins TRBV7-2 and TRBJ2-1; the D is unclear. Trimming removed 5 bases from V and 8 bases from J, with 16 bases in between. Germline V gene data show CDR1 as SGHTA and CDR2 as FQGNSA. This CDR3 spans 14 amino acids.

In this sample, this clonotype turned up many times. The chain couples TRBV4-1 to TRBJ2-7, with 9 bases matching TRBD1. The CDR3 has 16 residues. CDR1 is MGHRA, CDR2 YSYEKL, per germline. V was pared by 6 bases and J by 2 bases, with 11 bases of the junction left unmatched. CDR3 coding DNA: TGCGCCAGCAGTCCGGGACAGGGCCCAGCGGCCTACGAGCAGTACTTC. It encodes CASSPGQGPAAYEQYF.

The chain is built from TRBV18 and TRBJ2-2, with D hard to call. V lost 2 bases and J lost 1, with 8 bases in between. Germline V gives CDR1 KGHSH, CDR2 LQKENI. The CDR3 spans 15 residues. In DNA, the CDR3 is TGTGCCAGCTCACCAGGGAACCTGAACACCGGGGAGCTGTTTTTT. Amino acids: CASSPGNLNTGELFF.

The J gene is TRBJ2-3, the V gene TRBV9; no reliable D call. The CDR3 consists of 14 residues. The V gene's germline CDR1 is SGDLS and CDR2 YYNGEE. V lost 0 bases to trimming and J lost 4 bases, with 9 bases between them. CDR3 in DNA: TGTGCCAGCAGCGTAGGTGGTAGGGCAGATACGCAGTATTTT. It is translated as CASSVGGRADTQYF.

The chain combines TRBV7-8 with TRBJ2-7; 10 bases line up with TRBD2. CDR1 is SGHVS and CDR2 is FQNEAQ in the germline V gene. The CDR3 runs 14 residues. Trimming at V came to 5 bases and at J to 3 bases, leaving 4 bases not matched to a gene. The CDR3 spells CASSQLAGGYEQYF. CDR3 coding DNA: TGTGCCAGCAGCCAATTAGCGGGAGGCTACGAGCAGTACTTC.

The sample holds many counts of this clonotype. This rearrangement joins TRBV5-8 to TRBJ1-5; D is unclear. Germline V CDR1 and CDR2: SGHTS, YDEGEE. V dropped 1 base and J dropped 3 bases, with 8 bases sitting between them. CDR3 length: 14 residues. Written as DNA, the CDR3 is TGTGCCAGCAGCTTGTTAGGGAACAATCAGCCCCAGCATTTT. Translated, it gives CASSLLGNNQPQHF.

This clonotype appeared many times. The rearrangement joins TRBV5-1 to TRBJ1-1; TRBD1 matches 9 bases. V was clipped by 0 bases and J by 1 base; unmatched bases: 4. Looked up from germline, CDR1 is SGHRS and CDR2 is YFSETQ. The CDR3 consists of 16 residues. The DNA of the CDR3 is TGCGCCAGCAGCTTGGACGCGGGACAGGGGAACACTGAAGCTTTCTTT. As protein: CASSLDAGQGNTEAFF.

The sample holds many counts of this clonotype. The genes are TRBV12-3 or TRBV12-4 and TRBJ1-3; D is perhaps TRBD1 (5 bases). The CDR3 consists of 13 residues. Trimming removed 4 bases from V and 4 bases from J, with 8 bases in between. CDR3 DNA sequence: TGTGCCAGCAGTTCCAGGGAAGGAAACACCATATATTTT. Its protein is CASSSREGNTIYF.

There are many counts of this clonotype. The chain has TRBV20-1 and TRBJ2-7; the match to TRBD1 covers 9 bases. Germline CDR1 DFQATT, CDR2 SNEGSKA (reference sequence). The CDR3 is 13 residues long. Trimming at V came to 6 bases and at J to 7 bases, leaving 10 bases not matched to a gene. CDR3 nucleotides: TGCAGTGCCCCCGGGACAGGGTTTTGGGAGCAGTACTTC. Protein sequence: CSAPGTGFWEQYF.